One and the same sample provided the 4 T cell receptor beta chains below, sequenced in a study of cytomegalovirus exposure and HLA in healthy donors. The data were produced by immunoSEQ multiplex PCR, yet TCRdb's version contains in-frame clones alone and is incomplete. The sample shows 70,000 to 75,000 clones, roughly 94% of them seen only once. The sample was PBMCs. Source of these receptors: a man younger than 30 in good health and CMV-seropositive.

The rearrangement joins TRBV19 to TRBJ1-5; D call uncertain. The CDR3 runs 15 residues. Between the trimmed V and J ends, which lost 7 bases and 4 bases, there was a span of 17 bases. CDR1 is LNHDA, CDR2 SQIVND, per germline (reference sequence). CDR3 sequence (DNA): TGTGCCAGTACCTTGAGGGAGTCTTGGAATCAGCCCCAGCATTTT. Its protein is CASTLRESWNQPQHF.

DNA of the CDR3: TGTGCCAGCAGTGATCTATCCGGGAACTCACCCTACAATGAGCAGTTCTTC. This translates into CASSDLSGNSPYNEQFF. The V and J genes are TRBV6-1 and TRBJ2-1; a weak D match, TRBD2 (5 bases). The CDR3 consists of 17 residues. Trimming removed 3 bases at V and 2 bases at J, with 17 bases between. Germline V gene data show CDR1 as MNHNS and CDR2 as SASEGT.

CDR3 region: CASSYKPGQTYEQYF. CDR3 nucleotides: TGTGCCAGCAGCTATAAACCGGGACAGACCTACGAGCAGTACTTC. The chain has TRBV7-3 and TRBJ2-7, with TRBD1 matching 7 bases. From germline, CDR1 is SGHTA and CDR2 FQGTGA. V was clipped by 4 bases and J by 2 bases; unmatched bases: 8. The CDR3 covers 15 residues.

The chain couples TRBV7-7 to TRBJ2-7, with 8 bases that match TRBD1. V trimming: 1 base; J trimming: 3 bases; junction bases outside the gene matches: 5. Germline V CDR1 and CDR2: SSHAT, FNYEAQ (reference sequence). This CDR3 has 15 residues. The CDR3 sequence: CASSLGTGLGYEQYF. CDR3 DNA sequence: TGTGCCAGCAGCTTAGGGACAGGGCTAGGCTACGAGCAGTACTTC.